This TCR beta chain was sequenced during a study of T cells in localized non-small cell lung cancer. Study observations and caveats: In uninvolved adjacent lung, T cell clonality reached its highest value, exceeding tumor.

Generated by immunoSEQ multiplex PCR, the TCRdb table keeps only in-frame clones and is missing some. The sample lists over 20,000 clones; 80% to 95% were seen once. V gave up 5 bases and J gave up 6 bases, with 14 bases separating them. In germline, CDR1 is SGHTA, CDR2 FQGTGA. This CDR3 contains 14 residues. About this clone itself: What it binds is not known.

The chain carries TRBV7-3 and TRBJ2-1; D gene unclear. This receptor was identified in a man aged 35 to 69 with stage III squamous cell lung carcinoma. The starting material was peripheral blood, obtained before any cancer treatment. As DNA, the CDR3 is TGTGCCAGCAGCCTCCCCAACCTGGGCAATGAGCAGTTCTTC. Translating it yields CASSLPNLGNEQFF.